This note documents a single T cell receptor (beta chain) sequence. Its matching antigen is unknown. This specimen comes from a study of cytomegalovirus exposure and HLA in healthy donors. Broader study findings: A prior analysis recorded that most TCR beta V segments were productive about 87% or about 30% of the time.

13 Jbeta primers and 60 Vbeta primers were used for the PCR. The method was immunoSEQ multiplex PCR; TCRdb's version includes in-frame clones alone and lacks a portion of them. The sample yields about 85,000 clones, 80% seen once. CDR1 and CDR2 from the germline V gene are KGHSH and LQKENI. The CDR3 length is 14 residues. Trimming stripped 5 bases from V and 1 base from J, with 11 bases between. This receptor was identified in a man over 45 in good health and CMV-seropositive. Sequenced: PBMCs. The V gene is TRBV18, the J gene TRBJ1-1; unclear D gene. CDR3 sequence reads: CASSAGIQNTEAFF. DNA for the CDR3: TGTGCCAGCTCAGCGGGGATTCAGAACACTGAAGCTTTCTTT.